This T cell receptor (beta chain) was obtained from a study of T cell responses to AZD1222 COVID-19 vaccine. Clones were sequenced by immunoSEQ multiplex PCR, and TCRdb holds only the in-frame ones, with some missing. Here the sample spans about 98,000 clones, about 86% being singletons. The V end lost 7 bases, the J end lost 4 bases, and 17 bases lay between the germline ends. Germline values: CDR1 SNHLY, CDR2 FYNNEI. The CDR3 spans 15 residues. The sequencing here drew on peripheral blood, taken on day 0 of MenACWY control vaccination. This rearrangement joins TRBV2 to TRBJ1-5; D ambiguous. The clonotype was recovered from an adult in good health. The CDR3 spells CASNRVRSSNQPQHF. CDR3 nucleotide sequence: TGTGCCAGCAATCGTGTCCGCTCCTCAAATCAGCCCCAGCATTTT.